This record looks at one T cell receptor (beta chain) sequence and its context. This record comes from a study of control samples from healthy donors and cancer patients. Only in-frame clones appear in the TCRdb table, and some are missing; sequencing was by immunoSEQ multiplex PCR. There are fewer than 90,000 clones in the sample; about 93% occur only once, and 6% to 8% lies in the top ten. Trimming shortened V by 2 bases and J by 5 bases, and 19 bases separated the two germline ends. This CDR3 contains 17 residues. Germline CDR1 MNHNS, CDR2 SASEGT. Input material: blood. This chain uses TRBV6-1 with TRBJ1-3; weak D call: TRBD1 (6 bases). This receptor was obtained from a woman between 40 and 55 years old in good health. The CDR3 is CASSEPLGGATRNTIYF. Here the CDR3 DNA reads TGTGCCAGCAGTGAACCCCTCGGGGGGGCGACCCGAAACACCATATATTTT.